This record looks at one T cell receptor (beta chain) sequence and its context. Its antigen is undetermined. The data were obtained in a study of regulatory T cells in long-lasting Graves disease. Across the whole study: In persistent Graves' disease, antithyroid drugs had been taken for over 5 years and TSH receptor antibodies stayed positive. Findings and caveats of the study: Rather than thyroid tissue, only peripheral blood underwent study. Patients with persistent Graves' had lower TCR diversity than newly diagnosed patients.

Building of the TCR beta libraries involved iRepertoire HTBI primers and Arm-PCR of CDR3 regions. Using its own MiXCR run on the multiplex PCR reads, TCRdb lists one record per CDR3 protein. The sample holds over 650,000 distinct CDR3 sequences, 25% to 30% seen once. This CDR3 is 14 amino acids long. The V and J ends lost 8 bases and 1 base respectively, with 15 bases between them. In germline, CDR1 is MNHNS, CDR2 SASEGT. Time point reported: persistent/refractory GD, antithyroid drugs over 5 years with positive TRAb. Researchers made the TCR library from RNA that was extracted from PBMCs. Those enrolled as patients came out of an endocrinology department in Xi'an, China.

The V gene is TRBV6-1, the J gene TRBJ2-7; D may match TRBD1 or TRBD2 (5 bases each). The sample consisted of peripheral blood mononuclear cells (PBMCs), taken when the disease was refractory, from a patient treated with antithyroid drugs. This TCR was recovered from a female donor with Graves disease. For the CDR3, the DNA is TGTGCCAGCTGGACCGGGACGGGGTCCTACGAGCAGTACTTC. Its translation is CASWTGTGSYEQYF.